The clone carrying this T cell receptor beta chain has just a few counts. Its specificity is unknown. This sample was taken from a study of T cells in Graves' hyperthyroidism and ophthalmopathy. The study's findings and limits: Ophthalmopathy was told apart from stable hyperthyroidism by a 13 V-J model.

Germline V gene lookup returns CDR1 SGHAT and CDR2 FQNNGV. The length of the CDR3 is 16 residues. The J segment lost 6 bases and the V segment lost 1 base, leaving 10 bases of the junction unmatched. The TCR beta CDR3 regions underwent amplification using RNA transcripts as the source. HTBI primers were used for first-round RT-PCR of the TCR CDR3. TCRdb reprocessed the multiplex PCR reads with MiXCR, giving one entry per CDR3 protein. The sample has roughly 560,000 distinct CDR3 sequences; roughly 14% are singletons. The sequence was obtained from a woman aged 40 to 50 with Graves' ophthalmopathy. The chain links TRBV11-2 to TRBJ1-2; 8 nucleotides align to TRBD1. Sequencing used blood. The CDR3 DNA is TGTGCCAGCAGCTTAGTCCACACGGACAGGGTCCATGGCTACACCTTC. Residues: CASSLVHTDRVHGYTF.